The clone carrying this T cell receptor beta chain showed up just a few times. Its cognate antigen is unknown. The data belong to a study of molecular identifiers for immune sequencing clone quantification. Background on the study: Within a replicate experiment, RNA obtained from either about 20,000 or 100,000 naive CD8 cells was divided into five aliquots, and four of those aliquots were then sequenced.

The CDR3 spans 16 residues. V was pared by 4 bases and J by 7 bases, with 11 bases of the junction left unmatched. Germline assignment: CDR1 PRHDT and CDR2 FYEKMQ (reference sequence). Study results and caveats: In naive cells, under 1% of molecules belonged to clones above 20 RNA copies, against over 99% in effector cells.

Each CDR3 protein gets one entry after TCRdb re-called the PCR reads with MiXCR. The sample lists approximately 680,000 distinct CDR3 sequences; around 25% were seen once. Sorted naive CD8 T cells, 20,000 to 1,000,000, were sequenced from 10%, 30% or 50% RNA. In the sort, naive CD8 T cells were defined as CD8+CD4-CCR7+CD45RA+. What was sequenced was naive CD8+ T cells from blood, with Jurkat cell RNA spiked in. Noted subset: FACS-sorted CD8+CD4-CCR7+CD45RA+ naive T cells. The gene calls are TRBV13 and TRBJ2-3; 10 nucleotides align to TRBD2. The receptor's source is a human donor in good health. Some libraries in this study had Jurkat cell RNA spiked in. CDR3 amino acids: CASSWPLAGDLNTQYF. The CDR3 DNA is TGTGCCAGCAGCTGGCCCCTAGCGGGAGATTTAAATACGCAGTATTTT.